These 20 T cell receptor beta chains share one sample of origin, sequenced in a study of control samples from healthy donors and cancer patients. Here immunoSEQ multiplex PCR was the method, and the copy in TCRdb shows in-frame clones only, minus some. The sample contains about 140,000 clones, 85% to 95% of which appear only once. Material for sequencing was blood. Every receptor here comes from a man in his forties in good health.

V and J are TRBV12-3 or TRBV12-4 and TRBJ1-2; D uncertain. This CDR3 spans 13 amino acids. Trimming stripped 5 bases from V and 8 bases from J, with 15 bases between. The CDR3 spells CASSPNMGVGYTF. For the CDR3, the DNA is TGTGCCAGCAGTCCAAATATGGGAGTCGGCTACACCTTC.

The chain joins TRBV7-3 to TRBJ2-7; TRBD2 aligns across 9 bases. The ends lost 3 bases at V and 0 bases at J; junction bases unmatched: 0. Germline lookup yields CDR1 SGHTA and CDR2 FQGTGA. The CDR3 is 14 residues long. CDR3 coding DNA: TGTGCCAGCAGCTTGACTAGCGGCTCCTACGAGCAGTACTTC. It specifies CASSLTSGSYEQYF.

The rearrangement joins TRBV28 to TRBJ2-2, with D unclear. The CDR3 totals 15 residues. Germline CDR1 reads MDHEN; CDR2 reads SYDVKM. With 3 bases removed from V and 0 bases from J, the gap between germline ends came to 8 bases. This CDR3 is CASSLGLANTGELFF. CDR3 sequence (DNA): TGTGCCAGCAGTTTGGGATTGGCGAACACCGGGGAGCTGTTTTTT.

CDR3 amino acids: CASKEQGRELFF. The CDR3 DNA reads as TGTGCCAGTAAGGAACAGGGGCGGGAGCTGTTTTTT. This chain uses TRBV19 with TRBJ2-2; 7 positions agree with TRBD1. Trimming took 7 bases from V and 9 from J; bases not matched to a gene: 5. Germline V gene data show CDR1 as LNHDA and CDR2 as SQIVND (reference sequence). The CDR3 consists of 12 residues.

The V gene is TRBV7-2, the J gene TRBJ1-4; D is unresolved. The CDR3 runs to 15 residues. Germline lookup yields CDR1 SGHTA and CDR2 FQGNSA. Trimming cost V 3 bases and J 6 bases, with 14 bases left between them. The DNA for the CDR3 is TGTGCCAGCAGCTTTGAGTTTACCCCGGATGAAAAACTGTTTTTT. This gives the protein CASSFEFTPDEKLFF.

The chain joins TRBV5-4 to TRBJ2-7, with no clear D. The V end was cut by 0 bases, the J end by 2 bases, with 6 bases between. Germline V gene data show CDR1 as SGHNT and CDR2 as YYREEE (reference sequence). The CDR3 loop spans 13 amino acids. CDR3 bases: TGTGCCAGCAGCTTGGACACCCCCTACGAGCAGTACTTC. Protein sequence: CASSLDTPYEQYF.

The chain uses TRBV7-9 and TRBJ2-1, with D perhaps TRBD1 (5 bases). The CDR3 consists of 14 residues. V was shortened by 3 bases and J by 1 base, with 7 bases between the two germline ends. Germline V gene lookup returns CDR1 SEHNR and CDR2 FQNEAQ (reference sequence). DNA of the CDR3: TGTGCCAGCAGCTTGGCAGGGTCCTACAATGAGCAGTTCTTC. Protein: CASSLAGSYNEQFF. Variable domain in full (rest from reference TRBV7-9 and TRBJ2-1): DTGVSQNPRHKITKRGQNVTFRCDPISEHNRLYWYRQTLGQGPEFLTYFQNEAQLEKSRLLSDRFSAERPKGSFSTLEIQRTEQGDSAMYLCASSLAGSYNEQFFGPGTRLTVL.

The chain uses TRBV7-8 and TRBJ1-4; D remains ambiguous. The CDR3 covers 14 residues. Per the germline V gene, CDR1 is SGHVS and CDR2 is FQNEAQ. V lost 1 base and J lost 8, with 11 bases in between. The CDR3 is CASSLVGKREKLFF. CDR3 DNA sequence: TGTGCCAGCAGCTTAGTTGGGAAAAGAGAAAAACTGTTTTTT.

J is TRBJ2-7 and V is TRBV10-3; D may match TRBD1 or TRBD2 (5 bases each). This CDR3 contains 15 residues. The V gene lost 3 bases and the J gene lost 0 bases, with 12 bases spanning the gap. The germline CDR1 and CDR2 sequences are ENHRY and SYGVKD. This CDR3 is CAISDSGTGSYEQYF. In DNA form, the CDR3 reads TGTGCCATCAGTGATTCCGGGACGGGCTCCTACGAGCAGTACTTC.

J is TRBJ1-1 and V is TRBV12-5; TRBD1 matches at 9 bases. Germline V gene sequence: CDR1 LGHNT, CDR2 FRNRAP. Trimming cost V 1 base and J 11 bases; bases outside gene matches: 5. CDR3 size: 13 residues. The CDR3 reads CASGLEAGTGAFF. The CDR3, as DNA: TGTGCTAGTGGTTTGGAGGCGGGGACAGGGGCTTTCTTT.

Points on this clone: The junction shows a germline mismatch at one end, possibly a read error. This chain joins TRBV18 and TRBJ1-2; 9 nucleotides line up with TRBD1. CDR3 length equals 14 residues. Germline loops: CDR1 KGHSH, CDR2 LQKENI. CDR3 residues: CASSPPGQGAMDVF. The CDR3 bases are TGTGCCAGCTCGCCCCCGGGACAGGGTGCTATGGATGTCTTC.

The chain combines TRBV21-1 with TRBJ1-6; the table gives TRBD1 as D, unverified against the DNA. TRBV21-1 is listed as a pseudogene. The CDR3 consists of 19 residues. The CDR3 loop reads CASSKAGRGASSYNSPLHF. The CDR3 nucleotides read TGTGCCAGCAGCAAAGCGGGCAGGGGAGCAAGCTCCTATAATTCACCCCTCCACTTT.

V is TRBV5-4 and J is TRBJ2-7; TRBD1 matches 11 bases. The V and J ends lost 4 bases and 4 bases, in that order; junction bases with no gene match: 7. The CDR3 sequence is 15 residues long. Per germline, CDR1 SGHNT and CDR2 YYREEE (reference sequence). CDR3 loop: CASSQPGQGVYEQYF. The CDR3 region has the DNA TGTGCCAGCAGCCAACCGGGACAGGGGGTTTACGAGCAGTACTTC.

This sequence joins TRBV25-1 and TRBJ1-1; tentatively, D is TRBD1 (6 bases). V was cut by 2 bases and J by 4 bases, with 8 bases left in between. CDR3 size: 13 residues. CDR1 MGHDK and CDR2 SYGVNS come from the germline V gene. CDR3 protein: CASSEGQSTEAFF. The CDR3 nucleotides read TGTGCCAGCAGTGAAGGACAGAGCACTGAAGCTTTCTTT.

The chain uses TRBV11-2 and TRBJ1-2; TRBD1 aligns across 8 bases. The CDR3 extends over 15 amino acids. V lost 1 base and J lost 2; bases outside the gene matches: 3. Germline loops: CDR1 SGHAT, CDR2 FQNNGV. The CDR3 spells CASSLGGQANYGYTF. The CDR3 DNA reads as TGTGCCAGCAGCTTAGGGGGACAGGCGAACTATGGCTACACCTTC.

CDR3 nucleotide sequence: TGTGCCAGCAGTTTGGGAGCGGGGGCCGGGGGAGAGACCCAGTACTTC. Encoded protein: CASSLGAGAGGETQYF. The chain links TRBV27 to TRBJ2-5; 8 bases agree with TRBD2. The CDR3 covers 16 residues. Trimming removed 3 bases from V and 4 bases from J; junction bases left unmatched: 10. Germline assignment: CDR1 MNHEY and CDR2 SMNVEV (reference sequence).

The genes are TRBV7-3 and TRBJ1-3; D not resolved. V was clipped by 1 base and J by 0 bases, with 10 bases between them. The CDR3 loop spans 16 amino acids. Looked up from germline, CDR1 is SGHTA and CDR2 is FQGTGA. In DNA, the CDR3 is TGTGCCAGCAGCTTAAATGCCGCTATCTCTGGAAACACCATATATTTT. As protein: CASSLNAAISGNTIYF.

The rearrangement links TRBV6-5 to TRBJ2-2; 8 bases line up with TRBD1. The CDR3 loop spans 15 amino acids. Germline values: CDR1 MNHEY, CDR2 SVGAGI. Trimming removed 6 bases from V and 6 bases from J; junction bases left unmatched: 9. The CDR3 sequence is CASRVGRGQSGELFF. Written as DNA, the CDR3 is TGTGCCAGCAGGGTGGGCAGGGGGCAGTCCGGGGAGCTGTTTTTT.

This chain links TRBV6-6 with TRBJ1-6, with TRBD1 as a possible D gene (5 bases). CDR3 size: 16 residues. Trimming took off 7 bases at V and 5 bases at J, with 18 bases between the two ends. Germline loops: CDR1 MNHNY, CDR2 SVGAGI (reference sequence). CDR3 in DNA: TGTGCCAGCACTAACATTCGGGGCAGTAATAATTCACCCCTCCACTTT. This translates into CASTNIRGSNNSPLHF.

V is TRBV7-9 and J is TRBJ2-6; 7 nucleotides match TRBD1. The CDR3 length is 16 residues. The V and J ends lost 5 bases and 5 bases, in that order; junction bases with no gene match: 9. CDR1 is SEHNR and CDR2 is FQNEAQ in the germline V gene (reference sequence). The CDR3 DNA is TGTGCCAGCAGCGCTATACAGGGGACCTGGGCCAACGTCCTGACTTTC. Its translation is CASSAIQGTWANVLTF.